This T cell receptor (beta chain) was sequenced in a study of blood T cell repertoires in COVID-19. For the study at large: T cells, B-cell-depleted T cells, or PBMCs supplied cDNA or gDNA.

As originally analysed: Nucleated cell counts were estimated from reference gene primer amplification. Clones were sequenced by immunoSEQ multiplex PCR, and TCRdb holds only the in-frame ones, with some missing. From that table come the V and J calls and clone size; the DNA was used to work out D and trimming. Counted here are 250,000 to 350,000 clones, about nine tenths occurring once; the ten biggest clones make up about 11%. J was trimmed by 1 base and V by 2 bases; bases with no gene match: 5. The CDR3 has 15 amino acids. Germline-derived CDR1 and CDR2 are GTSNPN and SVGIG (reference sequence). This chain joins TRBV30 and TRBJ2-7; 10 positions agree with TRBD2. Sequenced sample: peripheral blood. The source is a woman in her thirties with COVID-19, enrolled during active disease. CDR3 bases: TGTGCCTGGAGTCGAGGACTAGCGGCATCCTACGAGCAGTACTTC. Residues: CAWSRGLAASYEQYF.